This TCR beta chain originates from a study of cytomegalovirus exposure and HLA in healthy donors. Study outcomes and limitations: CMV serostatus was the only recorded immune exposure for donors. Being productive about 87% or about 30% of the time was typical of most TCR beta V segments in an earlier analysis.

In regard to this clone: Its antigen is not known.

Primers included in the PCR were 60 Vbeta and 13 Jbeta primers. Profiled with immunoSEQ multiplex PCR; TCRdb holds only in-frame clones, not every one. The sample lists 100,000 to 150,000 clones; 60% to 80% were seen once. The germline CDR1 and CDR2 sequences are SGHAT and FQNNGV. The CDR3 totals 13 residues. V lost 2 bases and J 5 bases, leaving 9 bases between the germline ends. The sample consisted of PBMCs. The sequence was collected from a man between 45 and 60 years old in good health and CMV-seropositive. V usage is TRBV11-2 and J usage is TRBJ2-5; no firm D call. The CDR3 coding sequence is TGTGCCAGCAGCTTAAATTCCATGGAGACCCAGTACTTC. The encoded protein is CASSLNSMETQYF.